The clone carrying this T cell receptor (beta chain) was found a few times. These data belong to a study of shared clonotypes between healthy human individuals. The repertoire was sequenced with immunoSEQ multiplex PCR; TCRdb's copy has only in-frame clones and lacks some. The top ten clones hold 24% of a sample with approximately 110,000 clones, roughly 66% of them seen once. This TCR was sampled from a young woman in good health. The sequencing sample was made of memory CD8+ T cells sorted from blood. Subset defined: CD45RO+ cells pooled with CCR7-negative TemRA cells.

As DNA, the CDR3 is TGTGCCACCACGACAGGGGGCACTGAAGCTTTCTTT. This codes for CATTTGGTEAFF. The genes are TRBV25-1 and TRBJ1-1, with 9 bases matching TRBD1. Trimming at V came to 10 bases and at J to 4 bases, leaving 4 bases not matched to a gene. The germline V gene encodes CDR1 MGHDK and CDR2 SYGVNS. The CDR3 loop spans 12 amino acids.